These 15 T cell receptor beta chains were all obtained from the same sample, sequenced in a study of T cells after yellow fever vaccination. From the 5' RACE reads, TCRdb called clonotypes with MiXCR, one entry per CDR3 protein. Of some 500,000 distinct CDR3 sequences listed, approximately 13% are singletons. The specimen comprised PBMCs, sampled on the day of the yellow fever booster vaccination. These receptors originate from a man aged 25-40 years who received the YFV17D yellow fever vaccine.

This chain joins TRBV18 and TRBJ2-1; D may match TRBD1 or TRBD2 (5 bases each). Trimming shortened V by 2 bases and J by 1 base, and 9 bases separated the two germline ends. The V gene's germline CDR1 is KGHSH and CDR2 LQKENI. The CDR3 totals 15 residues. CDR3 sequence (DNA): TGTGCCAGCTCACCAATGGGGGAATCCTACAATGAGCAGTTCTTC. It specifies CASSPMGESYNEQFF.

This clonotype was seen only a few times. In nucleotides, the CDR3 is TGTGCCAGCAAGGGGGGCAGGGAGCAGTACTTC. It specifies CASKGGREQYF. The chain links TRBV25-1 to TRBJ2-7; D possibly matches TRBD1 or TRBD2 (6 bases each). Germline loops: CDR1 MGHDK, CDR2 SYGVNS. Deletions cut 7 bases from V and 7 bases from J, with 11 bases between. The CDR3 totals 11 residues.

The rearrangement links TRBV30 to TRBJ2-1; maybe TRBD2 (6 bases). Trimming left V 5 bases short and J 10 bases short, with 15 bases between. The CDR3 runs 12 residues. Germline CDR1 GTSNPN, CDR2 SVGIG (reference sequence). The CDR3 DNA follows: TGTGCCTGGGGGGAGGTAGGGTCGGAGCAGTTCTTC. It is translated as CAWGEVGSEQFF. The entire variable domain, with the rest obtained from reference TRBV30 and TRBJ2-1, is as follows: SQTIHQWPATLVQPVGSPLSLECTVEGTSNPNLYWYRQAAGRGLQLLFYSVGIGQISSEVPQNLSASRPQDRQFILSSKKLLLSDSGFYLCAWGEVGSEQFFGPGTRLTVL.

There are many counts of this clonotype. This sequence joins TRBV29-1 and TRBJ2-7, with D unresolved. Germline V gene sequence: CDR1 SQVTM, CDR2 ANQGSEA. The V end lost 4 bases, the J end lost 3 bases, and 13 bases lay between the germline ends. The CDR3 extends over 13 amino acids. In nucleotides, the CDR3 is TGCAGCGTTGGTAGTAGCATATTCTACGAGCAGTACTTC. Encoded protein: CSVGSSIFYEQYF.

This chain links TRBV24-1 with TRBJ2-7, with 9 bases lining up with TRBD1. CDR1 and CDR2 from the germline V gene are KGHDR and SFDVKD. The CDR3 extends over 15 amino acids. V was clipped by 3 bases and J by 3 bases; unmatched bases: 5. The CDR3 nucleotides read TGTGCCACCAGTGATCCGGGACAGGGTGTCTACGAGCAGTACTTC. It translates to CATSDPGQGVYEQYF.

This clonotype was counted only a few times. The chain has TRBV10-3 and TRBJ2-2; D is unclear. CDR1 and CDR2 (germline): ENHRY, SYGVKD. V gave up 0 bases and J gave up 1 base, with 12 bases separating them. The CDR3 is 17 amino acids. CDR3 in DNA: TGTGCCATCAGTGAGTCGATAGGGTGGCAGAACACCGGGGAGCTGTTTTTT. The encoded protein is CAISESIGWQNTGELFF.

The chain is built from TRBV6-2 or TRBV6-3 and TRBJ1-5; 7 bases line up with TRBD1. Germline V lookup: CDR1 MNHEY, CDR2 SVGEGT. The CDR3 is 13 residues long. V was pared by 6 bases and J by 5 bases, with 4 bases of the junction left unmatched. The CDR3 DNA sequence: TGTGCCAGCAGCAGGACAGGAGATCAGCCCCAGCATTTT. Residues: CASSRTGDQPQHF.

This sequence joins TRBV5-1 and TRBJ2-2, with 7 nucleotides matching TRBD1. Losses at the gene ends were 4 bases for V and 1 base for J; bases not matched to a gene: 4. CDR3 length: 15 amino acids. Germline loops: CDR1 SGHRS, CDR2 YFSETQ. CDR3: CASSPDRKNTGELFF. CDR3 DNA sequence: TGCGCCAGCAGCCCGGACAGGAAGAACACCGGGGAGCTGTTTTTT.

The rearrangement links TRBV18 to TRBJ2-7; D ambiguous. V lost 4 bases and J 2 bases, leaving 15 bases between the germline ends. Germline V CDR1 and CDR2: KGHSH, LQKENI. This CDR3 has 15 amino acids. The CDR3 nucleotides are TGTGCCAGCTCACAGTCCTCGGCGGCCACCTACGAGCAGTACTTC. The encoded protein is CASSQSSAATYEQYF.

This rearrangement joins TRBV20-1 to TRBJ1-5; TRBD1 is a possible D gene (6 bases). The CDR3 runs to 16 residues. V was clipped by 2 bases and J by 0 bases, with 14 bases between them. Germline-derived CDR1 and CDR2 are DFQATT and SNEGSKA (reference sequence). The CDR3 DNA is TGCAGTGCTAGAACCCGCGGGACAAATAGCAATCAGCCCCAGCATTTT. Residues: CSARTRGTNSNQPQHF.

A few counts support this clonotype. DNA for the CDR3: TGTGCCAGTAGTATTCGGGACTCCTCCTACAATGAGCAGTTCTTC. The encoded protein is CASSIRDSSYNEQFF. This chain joins TRBV19 and TRBJ2-1, with D possibly being TRBD2 (6 bases). Trimming cost V 3 bases and J 0 bases, with 9 bases left between them. The germline V gene has CDR1 LNHDA and CDR2 SQIVND (reference sequence). This CDR3 contains 15 residues.

The chain carries TRBV5-1 and TRBJ2-3; D might be TRBD2 (6 bases). Trimming cost V 4 bases and J 0 bases, with 21 bases left between them. The germline CDR1 and CDR2 sequences are SGHRS and YFSETQ. This CDR3 region has 18 residues. The CDR3 DNA reads TGCGCCAGCAGCCTCTTGTGGGGCGGGGCAACTAGCACAGATACGCAGTATTTT. This codes for CASSLLWGGATSTDTQYF.

This clonotype appeared a few times. The V and J genes are TRBV3-1 and TRBJ2-1; 10 nucleotides align to TRBD2. V lost 3 bases, J lost 5 bases, and 7 bases stayed unmatched. Germline V lookup: CDR1 LGHDT, CDR2 YNNKEL (reference sequence). The CDR3 has 16 amino acids. The CDR3: CASSQIPLAGDNEQFF. The CDR3 DNA is TGTGCCAGCAGCCAGATTCCTCTAGCGGGAGACAATGAGCAGTTCTTC.

V and J are TRBV21-1 and TRBJ2-3. TRBV21-1 is tagged as a pseudogene. The CDR3 is 10 amino acids. This CDR3 is CASLTDTQYF. The CDR3 DNA reads as TGTGCCAGCCTAACAGATACGCAGTATTTT.

This chain connects TRBV7-2 to TRBJ2-3; D is possibly TRBD1 (6 bases). Between the trimmed V and J ends, which lost 4 bases and 2 bases, there was a span of 13 bases. The CDR3 has 15 amino acids. CDR1 is SGHTA, CDR2 FQGNSA, per germline. This CDR3 is CASSSTGGITDTQYF. For the CDR3, the DNA is TGTGCCAGCAGCTCGACAGGTGGGATCACAGATACGCAGTATTTT. The entire variable domain, with the rest obtained from reference TRBV7-2 and TRBJ2-3, is as follows: GAGVSQSPSNKVTEKGKDVELRCDPISGHTALYWYRQSLGQGLEFLIYFQGNSAPDKSGLPSDRFSAERTGGSVSTLTIQRTQQEDSAVYLCASSSTGGITDTQYFGPGTRLTVL.